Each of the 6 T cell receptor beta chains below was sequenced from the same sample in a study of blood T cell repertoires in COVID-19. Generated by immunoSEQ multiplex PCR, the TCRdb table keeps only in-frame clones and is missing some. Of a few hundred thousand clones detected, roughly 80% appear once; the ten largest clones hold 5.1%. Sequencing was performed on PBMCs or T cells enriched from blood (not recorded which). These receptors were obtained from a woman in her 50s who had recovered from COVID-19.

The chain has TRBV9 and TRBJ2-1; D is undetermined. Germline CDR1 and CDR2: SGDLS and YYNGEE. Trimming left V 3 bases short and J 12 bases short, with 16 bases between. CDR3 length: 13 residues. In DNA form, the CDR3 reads TGTGCCAGCAGCGCGGGTACCACAATGAGGCAGTTCTTC. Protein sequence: CASSAGTTMRQFF.

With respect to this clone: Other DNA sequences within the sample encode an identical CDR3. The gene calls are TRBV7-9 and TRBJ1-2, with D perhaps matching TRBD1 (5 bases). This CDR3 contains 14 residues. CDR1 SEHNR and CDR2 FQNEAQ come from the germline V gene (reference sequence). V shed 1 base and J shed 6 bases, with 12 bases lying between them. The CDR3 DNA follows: TGTGCCAGCAGCTTAGTGGCAGGGCTTGATGGCTACACCTTC. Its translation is CASSLVAGLDGYTF.

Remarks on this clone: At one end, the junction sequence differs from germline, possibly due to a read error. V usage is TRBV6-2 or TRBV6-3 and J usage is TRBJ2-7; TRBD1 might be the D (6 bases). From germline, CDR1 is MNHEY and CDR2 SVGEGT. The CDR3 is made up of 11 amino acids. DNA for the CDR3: TGTGCCAGCAGTTACGGGACACACGCGGACTTC. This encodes CASSYGTHADF.

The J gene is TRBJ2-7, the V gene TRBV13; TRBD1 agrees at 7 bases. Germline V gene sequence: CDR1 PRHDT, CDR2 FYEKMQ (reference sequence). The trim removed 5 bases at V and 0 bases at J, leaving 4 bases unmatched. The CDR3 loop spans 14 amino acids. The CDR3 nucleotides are TGTGCCAGCAGCAGAAGGGACAGCTCCTACGAGCAGTACTTC. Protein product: CASSRRDSSYEQYF.

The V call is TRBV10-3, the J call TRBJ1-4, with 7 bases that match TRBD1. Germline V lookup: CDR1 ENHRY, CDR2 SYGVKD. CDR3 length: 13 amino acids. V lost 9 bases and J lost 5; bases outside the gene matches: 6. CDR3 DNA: TGTGCCATGCAGGGGGATCTAAATGAAAAACTGTTTTTT. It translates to CAMQGDLNEKLFF.

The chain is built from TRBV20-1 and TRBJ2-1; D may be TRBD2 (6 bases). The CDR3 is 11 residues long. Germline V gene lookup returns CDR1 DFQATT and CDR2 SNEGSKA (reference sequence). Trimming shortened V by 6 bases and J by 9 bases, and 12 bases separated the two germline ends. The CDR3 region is CSAQGGSEQFF. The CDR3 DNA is TGCAGTGCCCAGGGAGGTAGTGAGCAGTTCTTC.